This record concerns one T cell receptor beta chain sequence. Its matching antigen is unknown. Only in-frame clones appear in the TCRdb table, and some are missing; sequencing was by immunoSEQ multiplex PCR. This repertoire shows over 200,000 clones, around 90% found once; its top ten account for 2.9%. This sample was included in a study of cytomegalovirus exposure and HLA in healthy donors. Study-level information: In a later analysis, it was reported that the roughly 130 validation repertoires had been produced on the same platform as the 670 or so repertoires belonging to the first cohort.

V was clipped by 4 bases and J by 4 bases; unmatched bases: 4. Germline CDR1 reads SGHRS; CDR2 reads YFSETQ. The CDR3 loop spans 14 amino acids. Findings and limits, study-wide: Altogether, 150 or so TCR beta chains were recorded as cytomegalovirus-associated. A few CMV-associated chains proved CMV antigen-specific in vitro. For cytomegalovirus status, the classifier reportedly gave diagnoses with high specificity and sensitivity.

This sequence joins TRBV5-1 and TRBJ1-3; 8 bases are shared with TRBD1. This TCR was recovered from a woman under 30 in good health and CMV-seronegative. Sequencing was performed on PBMCs. CDR3 nucleotide sequence: TGCGCCAGCAGCCCCGGACAGGGAGGAAACACCATATATTTT. It is translated as CASSPGQGGNTIYF.